A selection of T cell receptor beta chains follows, all from one sample in a study of cytomegalovirus exposure and HLA in healthy donors. Only in-frame clones appear in the TCRdb table, and some are missing; sequencing was by immunoSEQ multiplex PCR. This sample yields around 220,000 clones, of which roughly 70% are seen a single time; approximately 1.7% belongs to the top ten. Specimen: PBMCs. The receptor set was obtained from a woman in her 30s in good health and CMV-seronegative. The CDR3 runs from the conserved cysteine through the conserved F or W. The D gene is left open where the match is weak. Not all rows give a size; the values are once, few, many and, for expanded clones, a class.

size: few; V: TRBV7-6; D: .; J: TRBJ1-6; DNA: TGTGCCAGCAGCGATAGTACTGGTTCACCCCTCCACTTT; CDR3: CASSDSTGSPLHF
size: .; V: TRBV10-1; D: .; J: TRBJ2-7; DNA: TGCGCCAGCAGTGAGGGGGGGGACACCAAAACATACGAGCAGTACTTC; CDR3: CASSEGGDTKTYEQYF
size: .; V: TRBV9; D: .; J: TRBJ2-1; DNA: TGTGCCAGCAGCCCCCCACGCGCGGCCCTCACGTACAATGAGCAGTTCTTC; CDR3: CASSPPRAALTYNEQFF
size: .; V: TRBV5-6; D: .; J: TRBJ1-5; DNA: TGTGCCAGCAGCCTCTACTTAAATCAGCCCCAGCATTTT; CDR3: CASSLYLNQPQHF
size: .; V: TRBV27; D: .; J: TRBJ1-2; DNA: TGTGCCAGCAGTTCCCTATCAGGCTATGGCTACACCTTC; CDR3: CASSSLSGYGYTF
size: .; V: TRBV6-6; D: .; J: TRBJ2-7; DNA: TGTGCCAGCAGTTTTTCTCGGACACAAGGCGAGCAGTACTTC; CDR3: CASSFSRTQGEQYF
size: .; V: TRBV11-2; D: TRBD2; J: TRBJ2-1; DNA: TGTGCCAGCAGCCCGAGGACTAGCGGGAGGGGTAATGAGCAGTTCTTC; CDR3: CASSPRTSGRGNEQFF
size: .; V: TRBV19; D: .; J: TRBJ1-6; DNA: TGTGCCAGCGGTCCCTATAATTCACCCCTCCACTTT; CDR3: CASGPYNSPLHF
size: .; V: TRBV11-2; D: .; J: TRBJ2-7; DNA: TGTGCCAGCAGCCCCCCTGGCGGGGAGGACTACGAGCAGTACTTC; CDR3: CASSPPGGEDYEQYF
size: .; V: TRBV27; D: .; J: TRBJ2-7; DNA: TGTGCCAGCAGTTTAACGGTCTCCTACGAGCAGTACTTC; CDR3: CASSLTVSYEQYF
size: .; V: TRBV18; D: .; J: TRBJ1-5; DNA: TGTGCCAGCTCATCCACTTCAGGGATTTGGGGCAATCAGCCCCAGCATTTT; CDR3: CASSSTSGIWGNQPQHF
size: .; V: TRBV7-9; D: TRBD1; J: TRBJ1-4; DNA: TGTGCCAGCAGCACTCGGACAGGGAAGATGTTTTTT; CDR3: CASSTRTGKMFF
size: .; V: TRBV27; D: TRBD1; J: TRBJ2-7; DNA: TGTGCCAGCAGTTCTACGGGACAGGGGTTTGACGAGCAGTACTTC; CDR3: CASSSTGQGFDEQYF
size: .; V: TRBV5-4; D: .; J: TRBJ1-2; DNA: TGTGCCAGCAGCCCGAGGGGGGGAGGGTTCTATGGCTACACCTTC; CDR3: CASSPRGGGFYGYTF
size: .; V: TRBV6-1; D: TRBD1; J: TRBJ2-7; DNA: TGTGCCAGCAGTACCCGGGACAGGGGGCTATACGAGCAGTACTTC; CDR3: CASSTRDRGLYEQYF
size: .; V: TRBV6-5; D: .; J: TRBJ1-5; DNA: TGTGCCAGCAGCGACGGCCACAGCTGGCCCCAGCATTTT; CDR3: CASSDGHSWPQHF
size: few; V: TRBV9; D: TRBD1; J: TRBJ2-5; DNA: TGTGCCAGCAGCCCTCTAGGGGGCGGTGAGACCCAGTACTTC; CDR3: CASSPLGGGETQYF
size: .; V: TRBV7-9; D: .; J: TRBJ2-7; DNA: TGTGCCAGCAGCTCCCATAGCGGATTAGAGGCCTACGAGCAGTACTTC; CDR3: CASSSHSGLEAYEQYF
size: .; V: TRBV5-6; D: TRBD2; J: TRBJ2-1; DNA: TGTGCCAGCAGCACTGAGACTAGCGGGAGTTATGGTGAGCAGTTCTTC; CDR3: CASSTETSGSYGEQFF
size: .; V: TRBV19; D: .; J: TRBJ1-5; DNA: TGTGCCAGTAGTATGGGAGTAGGGGGTTATAGCAATCAGCCCCAGCATTTT; CDR3: CASSMGVGGYSNQPQHF
size: .; V: TRBV7-8; D: TRBD1; J: TRBJ1-4; DNA: TGTGCCAGCAGCTTAGGCCAGGGGGCCGGGGAAAAACTGTTTTTT; CDR3: CASSLGQGAGEKLFF
size: .; V: TRBV19; D: TRBD1; J: TRBJ2-7; DNA: TGTGCCAGTAGTATCGGGACAGGGGATTTCAACGAGCAGTACTTC; CDR3: CASSIGTGDFNEQYF